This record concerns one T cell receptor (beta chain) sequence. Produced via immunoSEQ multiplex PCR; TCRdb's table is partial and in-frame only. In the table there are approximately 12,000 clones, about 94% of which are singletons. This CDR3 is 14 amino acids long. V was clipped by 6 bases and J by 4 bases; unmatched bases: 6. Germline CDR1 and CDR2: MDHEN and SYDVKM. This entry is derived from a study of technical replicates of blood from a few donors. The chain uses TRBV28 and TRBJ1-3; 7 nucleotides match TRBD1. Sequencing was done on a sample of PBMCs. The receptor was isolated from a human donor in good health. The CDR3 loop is CASSLDRVGNTIYF. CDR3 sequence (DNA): TGTGCCAGCAGCTTAGACAGGGTAGGAAACACCATATATTTT.